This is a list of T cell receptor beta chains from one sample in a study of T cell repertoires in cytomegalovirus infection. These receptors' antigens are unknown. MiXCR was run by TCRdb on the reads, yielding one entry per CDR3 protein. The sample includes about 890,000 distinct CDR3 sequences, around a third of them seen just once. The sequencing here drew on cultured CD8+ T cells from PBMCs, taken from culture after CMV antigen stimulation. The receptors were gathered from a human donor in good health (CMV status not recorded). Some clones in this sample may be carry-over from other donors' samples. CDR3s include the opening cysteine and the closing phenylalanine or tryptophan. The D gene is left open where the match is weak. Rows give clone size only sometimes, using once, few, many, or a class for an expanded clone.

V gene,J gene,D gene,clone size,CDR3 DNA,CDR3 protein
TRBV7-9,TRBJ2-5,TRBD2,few,TGTGCCAGCAGAATAGCGGGGGTGCAAGAGACCCAGTACTTC,CASRIAGVQETQYF
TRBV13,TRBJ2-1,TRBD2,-,TGTGCCAGCAGCTTAGAAGGCGGGGGGGCCAGGGAGCAGTTCTTC,CASSLEGGGAREQFF
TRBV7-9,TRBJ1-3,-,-,TGTGCCAGCAGCTTAGTATCCAGAAACACCATATATTTT,CASSLVSRNTIYF
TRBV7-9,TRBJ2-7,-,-,TGTGCCAGCAGCTTAGCGCAGGTCCTAGGGGAGCAGTACTTC,CASSLAQVLGEQYF
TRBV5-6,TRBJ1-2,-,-,TGTGCCAGCAGCTACAGATGGAGGGACGGCGCTGGCTATGGCTACACCTTC,CASSYRWRDGAGYGYTF
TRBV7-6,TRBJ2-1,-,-,TGTGCCAGCAGCTTAGTACAGGAGAGCTCCTACAATGAGCAGTTCTTC,CASSLVQESSYNEQFF
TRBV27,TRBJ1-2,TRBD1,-,TGTGCCAGCAGTTTTGTTCAGGGGGCGAATGGCTACACCTTC,CASSFVQGANGYTF
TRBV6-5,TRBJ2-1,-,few,TGTGCCAGCAGTTACTCGATGAGGGTTTATGCAGGGGGGGGCTCCTACAATGAGCAGTTCTTC,CASSYSMRVYAGGGSYNEQFF
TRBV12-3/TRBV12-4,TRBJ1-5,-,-,TGTGCCAGCAGTGACTCCGGGCCCCAGCATTTT,CASSDSGPQHF
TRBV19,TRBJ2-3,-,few,TGTGCCACCTCGGAGCGGCTCACAGATACGCAGTATTTT,CATSERLTDTQYF
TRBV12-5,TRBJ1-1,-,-,TGTGCTAGTGGTTTGGCACCCGGGAGGTTGAACACTGAAGCTTTCTTT,CASGLAPGRLNTEAFF
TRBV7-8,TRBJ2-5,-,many,TGTGCCAGCAGCCCCAGGGACCCGCGAGATTTC,CASSPRDPRDF
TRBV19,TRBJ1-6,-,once,TGTGCCAGTACTGAGACGGACTATAATTCACCCCTCCACTTT,CASTETDYNSPLHF
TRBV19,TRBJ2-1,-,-,TGTGCCAGTAGTAACCGGGGACCTTACAATGAGCAGTTCTTC,CASSNRGPYNEQFF
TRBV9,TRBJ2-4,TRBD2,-,TGTGCCAGCAGCGTGGGTAGCGGGGGGGGAAACATTCAGTACTTC,CASSVGSGGGNIQYF
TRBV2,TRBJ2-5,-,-,TGTGCCAGCAGTGACGACGGGGGGCCGTGGGAGACCCAGTACTTC,CASSDDGGPWETQYF
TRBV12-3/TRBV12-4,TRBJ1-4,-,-,TGTGCCAGCAGTTTCGACCAGGTGACGGTTAATGAAAAACTGTTTTTT,CASSFDQVTVNEKLFF
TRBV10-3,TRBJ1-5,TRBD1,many,TGTGCCATCAGTAGCGGACAGGGCCATCAGCCCCAGCATTTT,CAISSGQGHQPQHF
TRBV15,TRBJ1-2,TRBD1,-,TGTGTCACCAGCAGAAAACAGGGGAACTATGGCTACACCTTC,CVTSRKQGNYGYTF
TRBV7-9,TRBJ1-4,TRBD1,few,TGTGCCAGCAGCCAGACAGGGGGCACTAATGAAAAACTGTTTTTT,CASSQTGGTNEKLFF
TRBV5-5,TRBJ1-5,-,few,TGTGCCAGCAGCTCACAGGGACGGTATAGCAATCAGCCCCAGCATTTT,CASSSQGRYSNQPQHF
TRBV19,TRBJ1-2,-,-,TGTGCCAGTAGTATAGTTAACAGGCCTCAGGATGGCTACACCTTC,CASSIVNRPQDGYTF
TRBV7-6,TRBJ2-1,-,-,TGTGCCGGCAGCTCCCAAGGGATACCCTACAATGAGCAGTTCTTC,CAGSSQGIPYNEQFF
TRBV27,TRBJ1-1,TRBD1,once,TGTGCCAGCAGTCCACGACGTGGGACAGGGGGTAACACTGAAGCTTTCTTT,CASSPRRGTGGNTEAFF
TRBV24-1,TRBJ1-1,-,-,TGTGCCACCGATACAGGCCGGAACACTGAAGCTTTCTTT,CATDTGRNTEAFF
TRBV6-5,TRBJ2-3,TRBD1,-,TGTGCCAGCAGCCCGACAGGGGGCGAGACAGATACGCAGTATTTT,CASSPTGGETDTQYF
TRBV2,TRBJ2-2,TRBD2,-,TGTGCCTGGGGACTAGCGGGGGGGGGTTTCTCCGGGGAGCTGTTTTTT,CAWGLAGGGFSGELFF
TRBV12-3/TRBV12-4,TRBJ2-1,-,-,TGTGCCAGCAGCAATAAAAACAATGAGCAGTTCTTC,CASSNKNNEQFF
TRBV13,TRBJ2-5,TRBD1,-,TGTGCCAGCAGCGAGCGAGGACAGGGTATTTCGGAGACCCAGTACTTC,CASSERGQGISETQYF
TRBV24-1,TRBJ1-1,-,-,TGTGCCACCAGTGATCCCCTTGGTGGGGCTTTCTTT,CATSDPLGGAFF
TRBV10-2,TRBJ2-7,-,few,TGCGCCAGCAGTGACTCCCCCAGACTCGAGCAGTACTTC,CASSDSPRLEQYF
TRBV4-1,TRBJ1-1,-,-,TGCGCCAGCAGCCCTTACTTACGGACGAACACTGAAGCTTTCTTT,CASSPYLRTNTEAFF